These 15 T cell receptor beta chains were all obtained from the same sample, sequenced in a study of T cell changes during pregnancy in multiple sclerosis. Libraries were prepared by immunoSEQ multiplex PCR; TCRdb keeps only in-frame clonotypes and omits some of them. The sample lists roughly 60,000 clones, roughly 92% occurring once. This sample comprised peripheral blood, obtained in the second trimester of pregnancy. The receptors derive from a female donor with multiple sclerosis, enrolled in a pregnancy study.

This clone occurred once. The chain links TRBV7-6 to TRBJ2-2; no clear D gene. Trimming took off 1 base at V and 4 bases at J, with 4 bases between the two ends. The CDR3 has 13 amino acids. CDR1 is SGHVS, CDR2 FNYEAQ, per germline. The CDR3 sequence is CASSLVSTGELFF. CDR3 DNA sequence: TGTGCCAGCAGCTTAGTCAGCACCGGGGAGCTGTTTTTT.

The chain joins TRBV14 to TRBJ2-1; 9 bases map to TRBD2. The CDR3 runs to 13 residues. The germline V gene encodes CDR1 SGHDN and CDR2 FVKESK. J gave up 10 bases and V 4 bases, and 5 bases lay outside the gene matches. CDR3 in amino acids: CASSPRSGGEQFF. As DNA, the CDR3 is TGTGCCAGCAGCCCCAGAAGCGGGGGGGAGCAGTTCTTC. Drawing the rest from reference TRBV14 and TRBJ2-1, the complete variable domain is EAGVTQFPSHSVIEKGQTVTLRCDPISGHDNLYWYRRVMGKEIKFLLHFVKESKQDESGMPNNRFLAERTGGTYSTLKVQPAELEDSGVYFCASSPRSGGEQFFGPGTRLTVL.

This sequence joins TRBV2 and TRBJ1-1; D gene uncertain. V dropped 5 bases and J dropped 5 bases, with 9 bases sitting between them. The CDR3 is 12 amino acids. Germline assignment: CDR1 SNHLY and CDR2 FYNNEI. The DNA for the CDR3 is TGTGCCAGCAGTCAGATTTGGACTGAAGCTTTCTTT. It codes for CASSQIWTEAFF.

The chain combines TRBV19 with TRBJ2-3; a possible D gene is TRBD2 (5 bases). Trimming shortened V by 6 bases and J by 2 bases, and 9 bases separated the two germline ends. Germline CDR1 LNHDA, CDR2 SQIVND (reference sequence). This CDR3 is 13 amino acids long. CDR3 sequence reads: CASRMEDTDTQYF. CDR3 DNA: TGTGCCAGTAGGATGGAGGACACAGATACGCAGTATTTT.

This rearrangement joins TRBV4-1 to TRBJ2-1; TRBD2 agrees at 9 bases. The V and J ends lost 0 bases and 5 bases, in that order; junction bases with no gene match: 2. Germline-derived CDR1 and CDR2 are MGHRA and YSYEKL. This CDR3 has 15 residues. This CDR3 reads CASSQEPSGNNEQFF. CDR3 DNA: TGCGCCAGCAGCCAAGAGCCTAGCGGGAACAATGAGCAGTTCTTC.

This clone came up many times. The same CDR3 can be traced to other DNA sequences in this sample. V usage is TRBV4-2 and J usage is TRBJ2-6; a possible D gene is TRBD1 (5 bases). V lost 0 bases and J 4 bases, leaving 10 bases between the germline ends. This CDR3 has 16 residues. Looked up from germline, CDR1 is LGHNA and CDR2 is YNFKEQ. CDR3 sequence reads: CASSQEQGSGANVLTF. CDR3 in DNA: TGTGCCAGCAGCCAAGAGCAGGGATCCGGGGCCAACGTCCTGACTTTC.

The chain is built from TRBV11-2 and TRBJ2-7, with TRBD1 identical over 9 bases. Losses at the gene ends were 5 bases for V and 4 bases for J; bases not matched to a gene: 9. CDR3 length: 15 amino acids. Germline V gene lookup returns CDR1 SGHAT and CDR2 FQNNGV. The CDR3 DNA reads as TGTGCCAGCAGCACCCACAGGGGGCGCGGTTACGAGCAGTACTTC. Encoded protein: CASSTHRGRGYEQYF. Complete variable domain (other parts from reference TRBV11-2 and TRBJ2-7): EAGVAQSPRYKIIEKRQSVAFWCNPISGHATLYWYQQILGQGPKLLIQFQNNGVVDDSQLPKDRFSAERLKGVDSTLKIQPAKLEDSAVYLCASSTHRGRGYEQYFGPGTRLTVT.

CDR3 coding DNA: TGTGCCAGCAGCCAGGGACAGGCCACCTATGGCTACACCTTC. Translating gives CASSQGQATYGYTF. The rearrangement links TRBV14 to TRBJ1-2, with TRBD1 matching over 8 bases. Germline V gene lookup returns CDR1 SGHDN and CDR2 FVKESK. This CDR3 is built from 14 residues. J was trimmed by 4 bases and V by 3 bases; bases with no gene match: 4.

The V call is TRBV28, the J call TRBJ2-5; 9 bases line up with TRBD2. This CDR3 contains 14 residues. Trimming took 8 bases from V and 4 from J; bases not matched to a gene: 8. CDR1 and CDR2 from the germline V gene are MDHEN and SYDVKM. The CDR3 DNA is TGTGCCAGCCGACGTAGCGGGAGTCGAGAGACCCAGTACTTC. It translates to CASRRSGSRETQYF.

The V gene is TRBV11-2, the J gene TRBJ1-4; possible D gene TRBD1, 6 bases. Germline V gene data show CDR1 as SGHAT and CDR2 as FQNNGV. This CDR3 spans 18 amino acids. The V and J ends lost 1 base and 4 bases respectively, with 19 bases between them. The CDR3 loop reads CASSLGPPNRVLNEKLFF. CDR3 nucleotides: TGTGCCAGCAGCTTAGGCCCACCCAACAGGGTCCTTAATGAAAAACTGTTTTTT.

The V gene is TRBV6-1, the J gene TRBJ2-2; 9 bases fit TRBD1. The CDR3 consists of 15 residues. Germline V CDR1 and CDR2: MNHNS, SASEGT. V was pared by 6 bases and J by 6 bases, with 8 bases of the junction left unmatched. The CDR3 region is CASRTGTGSSGELFF. CDR3 in DNA: TGTGCCAGCAGGACCGGGACAGGGAGTTCCGGGGAGCTGTTTTTT.

J is TRBJ1-2 and V is TRBV4-3, with 9 bases identical to TRBD1. CDR1 is LGHNA and CDR2 is YSLEER in the germline V gene. V shed 4 bases, J shed 0 bases, and the junction held 12 bases outside the gene matches. CDR3 length: 18 amino acids. The CDR3 spells CASSREPGQGIANYGYTF. The CDR3 nucleotides are TGCGCCAGCAGCCGCGAACCAGGACAGGGGATAGCTAACTATGGCTACACCTTC.

The chain carries TRBV6-1 and TRBJ2-1, with TRBD2 matching over 13 bases. Germline CDR1 MNHNS, CDR2 SASEGT. Trimming cost V 2 bases and J 9 bases; bases outside gene matches: 4. The CDR3 loop spans 15 amino acids. The DNA of the CDR3 is TGTGCCAGCAGTGAATGGACTAGCGGGAGTGGTGAGCAGTTCTTC. Its protein product is CASSEWTSGSGEQFF.

This chain connects TRBV19 to TRBJ2-1, with TRBD2 matching over 10 bases. With 3 bases clipped from V and 7 bases from J, the junction kept 12 bases outside the gene matches. Germline V gives CDR1 LNHDA, CDR2 SQIVND (reference sequence). This CDR3 has 17 residues. The CDR3 DNA follows: TGTGCCAGTAGTATGGGGACAGCTAGCGGGAGTCGGAATGAGCAGTTCTTC. This gives the protein CASSMGTASGSRNEQFF.

The chain uses TRBV6-5 and TRBJ2-3, with TRBD2 matching 9 bases. There are 14 residues in the CDR3. The V and J ends lost 7 bases and 0 bases, in that order; junction bases with no gene match: 2. Germline V gene sequence: CDR1 MNHEY, CDR2 SVGAGI. CDR3 protein: CASTSGASTDTQYF. CDR3 in DNA: TGTGCCAGCACTAGCGGGGCTAGCACAGATACGCAGTATTTT.